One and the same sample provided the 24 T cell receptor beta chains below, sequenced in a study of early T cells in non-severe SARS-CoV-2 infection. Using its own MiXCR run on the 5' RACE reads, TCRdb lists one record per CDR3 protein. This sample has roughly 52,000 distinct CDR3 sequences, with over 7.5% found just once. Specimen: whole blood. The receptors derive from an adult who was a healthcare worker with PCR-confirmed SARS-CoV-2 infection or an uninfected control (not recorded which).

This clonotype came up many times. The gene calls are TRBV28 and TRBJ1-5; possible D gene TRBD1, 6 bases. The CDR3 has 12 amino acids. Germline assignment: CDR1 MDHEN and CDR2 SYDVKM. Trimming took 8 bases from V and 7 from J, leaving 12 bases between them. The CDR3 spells CASSGGGQPQHF. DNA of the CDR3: TGTGCCAGCTCCGGGGGCGGACAGCCCCAGCATTTT. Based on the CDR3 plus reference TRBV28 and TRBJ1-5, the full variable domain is DVKVTQSSRYLVKRTGEKVFLECVQDMDHENMFWYRQDPGLGLRLIYFSYDVKMKEKGDIPEGYSVSREKKERFSLILESASTNQTSMYLCASSGGGQPQHFGDGTRLSIL.

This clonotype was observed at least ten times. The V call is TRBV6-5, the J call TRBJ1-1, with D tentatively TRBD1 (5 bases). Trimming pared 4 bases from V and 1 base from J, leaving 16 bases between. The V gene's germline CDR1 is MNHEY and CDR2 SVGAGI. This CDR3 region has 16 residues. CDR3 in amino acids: CASSSGLSSRNTEAFF. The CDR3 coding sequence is TGTGCCAGCAGTTCGGGGCTCTCCTCTAGGAACACTGAAGCTTTCTTT.

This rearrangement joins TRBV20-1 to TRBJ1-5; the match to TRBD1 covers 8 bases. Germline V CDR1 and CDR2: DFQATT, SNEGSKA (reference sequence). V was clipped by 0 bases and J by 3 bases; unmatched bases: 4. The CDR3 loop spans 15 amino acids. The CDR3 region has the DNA TGCAGTGCTAGAGATAGGGACAGGTTCAATCAGCCCCAGCATTTT. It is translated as CSARDRDRFNQPQHF.

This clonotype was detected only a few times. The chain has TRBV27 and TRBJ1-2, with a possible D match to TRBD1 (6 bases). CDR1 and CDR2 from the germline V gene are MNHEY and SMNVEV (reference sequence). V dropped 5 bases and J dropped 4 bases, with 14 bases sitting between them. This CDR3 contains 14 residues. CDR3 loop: CASSRGARGYGYTF. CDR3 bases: TGTGCCAGCAGTCGGGGGGCGAGGGGCTATGGCTACACCTTC.

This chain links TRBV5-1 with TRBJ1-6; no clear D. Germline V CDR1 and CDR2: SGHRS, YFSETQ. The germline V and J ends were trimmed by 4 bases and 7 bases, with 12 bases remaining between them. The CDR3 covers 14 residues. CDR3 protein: CASSMSYGNSPLHF. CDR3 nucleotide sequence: TGCGCCAGCAGCATGTCCTACGGGAATTCACCCCTCCACTTT. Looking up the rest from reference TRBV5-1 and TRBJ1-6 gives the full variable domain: KAGVTQTPRYLIKTRGQQVTLSCSPISGHRSVSWYQQTPGQGLQFLFEYFSETQRNKGNFPGRFSGRQFSNSRSEMNVSTLELGDSALYLCASSMSYGNSPLHFGNGTRLTVT.

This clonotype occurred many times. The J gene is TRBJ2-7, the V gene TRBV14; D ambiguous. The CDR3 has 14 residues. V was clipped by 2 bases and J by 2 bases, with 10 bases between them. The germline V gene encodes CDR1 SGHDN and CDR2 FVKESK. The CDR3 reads CASSQLEITYEQYF. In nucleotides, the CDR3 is TGTGCCAGCAGCCAACTGGAAATTACCTACGAGCAGTACTTC.

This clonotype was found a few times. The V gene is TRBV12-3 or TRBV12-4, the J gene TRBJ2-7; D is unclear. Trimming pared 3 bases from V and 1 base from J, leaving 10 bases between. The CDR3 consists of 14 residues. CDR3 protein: CASSFPDGSYEQYF. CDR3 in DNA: TGTGCCAGCAGTTTCCCTGACGGTTCCTACGAGCAGTACTTC.

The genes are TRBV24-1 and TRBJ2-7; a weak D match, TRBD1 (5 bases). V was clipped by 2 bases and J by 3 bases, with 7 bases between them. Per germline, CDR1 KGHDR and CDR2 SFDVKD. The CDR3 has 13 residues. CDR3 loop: CATSDSGHYEQYF. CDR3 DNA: TGTGCCACCAGTGATTCCGGACACTACGAGCAGTACTTC.

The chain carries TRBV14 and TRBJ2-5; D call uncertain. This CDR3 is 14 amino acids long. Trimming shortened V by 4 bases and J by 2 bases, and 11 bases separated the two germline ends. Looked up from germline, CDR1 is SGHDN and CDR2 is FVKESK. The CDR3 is CASSRNRAQETQYF. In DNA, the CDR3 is TGTGCCAGCAGCCGGAACCGGGCGCAAGAGACCCAGTACTTC.

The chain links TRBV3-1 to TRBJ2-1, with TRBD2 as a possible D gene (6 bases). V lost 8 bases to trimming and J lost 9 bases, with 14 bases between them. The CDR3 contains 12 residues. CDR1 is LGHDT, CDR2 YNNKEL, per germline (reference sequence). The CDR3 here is CASDHYSGEQFF. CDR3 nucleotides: TGTGCCAGCGACCACTATAGCGGTGAGCAGTTCTTC.

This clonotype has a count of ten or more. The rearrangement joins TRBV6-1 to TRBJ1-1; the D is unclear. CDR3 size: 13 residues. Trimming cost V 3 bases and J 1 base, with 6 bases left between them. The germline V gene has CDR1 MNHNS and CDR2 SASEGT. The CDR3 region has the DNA TGTGCCAGCAGTGACGGCAGGAACACTGAAGCTTTCTTT. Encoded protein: CASSDGRNTEAFF.

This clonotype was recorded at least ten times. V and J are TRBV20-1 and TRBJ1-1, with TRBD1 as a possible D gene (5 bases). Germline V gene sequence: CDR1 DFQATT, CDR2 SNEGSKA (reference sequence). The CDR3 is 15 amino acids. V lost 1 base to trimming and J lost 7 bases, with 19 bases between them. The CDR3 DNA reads TGCAGTGCTAGAGTGTCAAAGCAGGGCAGGAGTGAAGCTTTCTTT. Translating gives CSARVSKQGRSEAFF.

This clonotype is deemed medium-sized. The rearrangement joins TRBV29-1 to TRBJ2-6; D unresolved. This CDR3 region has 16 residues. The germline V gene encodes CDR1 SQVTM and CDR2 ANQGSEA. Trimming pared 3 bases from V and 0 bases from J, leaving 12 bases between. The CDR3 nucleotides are TGCAGCGTTGAGTCGGACGTAAACTCTGGGGCCAACGTCCTGACTTTC. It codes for CSVESDVNSGANVLTF. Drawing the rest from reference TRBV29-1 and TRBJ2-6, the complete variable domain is SAVISQKPSRDICQRGTSLTIQCQVDSQVTMMFWYRQQPGQSLTLIATANQGSEATYESGFVIDKFPISRPNLTFSTLTVSNMSPEDSSIYLCSVESDVNSGANVLTFGAGSRLTVL.

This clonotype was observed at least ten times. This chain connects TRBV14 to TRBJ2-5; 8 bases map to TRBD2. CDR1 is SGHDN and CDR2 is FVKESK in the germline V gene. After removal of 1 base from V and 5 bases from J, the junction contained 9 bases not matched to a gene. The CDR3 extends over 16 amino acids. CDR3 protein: CASSQGLAGYLETQYF. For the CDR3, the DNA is TGTGCCAGCAGCCAAGGGTTAGCGGGATATTTGGAGACCCAGTACTTC.

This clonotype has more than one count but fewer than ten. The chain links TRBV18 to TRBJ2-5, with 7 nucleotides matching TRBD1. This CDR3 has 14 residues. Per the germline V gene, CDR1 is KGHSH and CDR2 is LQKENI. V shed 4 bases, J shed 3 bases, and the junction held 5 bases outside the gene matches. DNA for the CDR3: TGTGCCAGCTCACTAAGGGACAGCAAAGAGACCCAGTACTTC. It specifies CASSLRDSKETQYF.

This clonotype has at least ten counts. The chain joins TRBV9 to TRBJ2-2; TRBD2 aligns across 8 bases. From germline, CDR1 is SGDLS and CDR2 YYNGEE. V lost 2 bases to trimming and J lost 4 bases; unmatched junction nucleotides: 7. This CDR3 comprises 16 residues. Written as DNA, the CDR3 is TGTGCCAGCAGCGTCGGAGCGGGAGCGGGCACCGGGGAGCTGTTTTTT. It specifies CASSVGAGAGTGELFF.

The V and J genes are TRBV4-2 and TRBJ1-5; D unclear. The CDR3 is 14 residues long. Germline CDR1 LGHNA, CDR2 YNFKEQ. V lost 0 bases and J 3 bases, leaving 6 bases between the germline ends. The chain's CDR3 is CASSQDPSNQPQHF. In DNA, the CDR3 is TGTGCCAGCAGCCAAGACCCATCCAATCAGCCCCAGCATTTT.

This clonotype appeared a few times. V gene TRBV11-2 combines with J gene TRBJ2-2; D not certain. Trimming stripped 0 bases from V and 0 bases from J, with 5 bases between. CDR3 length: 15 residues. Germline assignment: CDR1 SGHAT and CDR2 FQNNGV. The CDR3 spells CASSLDSPNTGELFF. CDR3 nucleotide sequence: TGTGCCAGCAGCTTAGATTCACCGAACACCGGGGAGCTGTTTTTT.

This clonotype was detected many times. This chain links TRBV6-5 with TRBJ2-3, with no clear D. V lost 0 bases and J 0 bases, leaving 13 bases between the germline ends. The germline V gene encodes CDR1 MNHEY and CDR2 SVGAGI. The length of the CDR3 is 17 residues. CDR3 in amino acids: CASSYSPDMGSTDTQYF. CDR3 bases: TGTGCCAGCAGTTACTCCCCCGACATGGGCAGCACAGATACGCAGTATTTT.

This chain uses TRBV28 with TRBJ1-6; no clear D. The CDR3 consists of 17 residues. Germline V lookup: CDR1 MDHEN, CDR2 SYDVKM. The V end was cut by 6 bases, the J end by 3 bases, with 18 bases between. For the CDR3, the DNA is TGTGCCAGCAGACCCGACACCACTGGAGGCTATAATTCACCCCTCCACTTT. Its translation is CASRPDTTGGYNSPLHF.

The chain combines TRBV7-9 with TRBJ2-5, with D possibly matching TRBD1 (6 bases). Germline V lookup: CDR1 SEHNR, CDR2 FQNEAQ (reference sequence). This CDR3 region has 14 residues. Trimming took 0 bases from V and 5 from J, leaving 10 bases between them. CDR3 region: CASSLASQGETQYF. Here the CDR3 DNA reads TGTGCCAGCAGCTTAGCGTCCCAGGGGGAGACCCAGTACTTC.

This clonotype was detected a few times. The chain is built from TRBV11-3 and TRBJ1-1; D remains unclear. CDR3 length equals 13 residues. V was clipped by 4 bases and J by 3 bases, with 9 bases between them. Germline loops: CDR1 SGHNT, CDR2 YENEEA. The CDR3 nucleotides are TGTGCCAGCAGCTCGGGAAGACACACTGAAGCTTTCTTT. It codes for CASSSGRHTEAFF.

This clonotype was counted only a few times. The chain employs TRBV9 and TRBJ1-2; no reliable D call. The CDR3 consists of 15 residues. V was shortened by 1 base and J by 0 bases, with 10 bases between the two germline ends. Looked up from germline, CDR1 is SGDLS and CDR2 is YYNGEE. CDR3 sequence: CASSVTDSANYGYTF. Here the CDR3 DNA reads TGTGCCAGCAGCGTAACAGATTCCGCTAACTATGGCTACACCTTC.

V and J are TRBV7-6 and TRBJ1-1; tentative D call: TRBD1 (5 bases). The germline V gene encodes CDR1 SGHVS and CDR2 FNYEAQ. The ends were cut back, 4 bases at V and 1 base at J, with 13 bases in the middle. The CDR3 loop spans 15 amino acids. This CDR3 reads CASSSQTERNTEAFF. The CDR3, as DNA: TGTGCCAGCAGCTCCCAGACAGAGAGGAACACTGAAGCTTTCTTT. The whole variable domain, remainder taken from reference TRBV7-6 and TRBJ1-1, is GAGVSQSPRYKVTKRGQDVALRCDPISGHVSLYWYRQALGQGPEFLTYFNYEAQQDKSGLPNDRFSAERPEGSISTLTIQRTEQRDSAMYRCASSSQTERNTEAFFGQGTRLTVV.